Below, 16 T cell receptor beta chains from the same sample are listed, as sequenced in a study of T cell responses to AZD1222 COVID-19 vaccine (dated by TCRdb to the early 2020s). The time point label of this sample denotes: baseline before first vaccination. Libraries were prepared through the immunoSEQ multiplex PCR assay. The immuneACCESS repertoire file appears here via TCRdb, limited to in-frame rearrangements. These files lack a portion of the clones; in checked studies, under half of the deficit traces to unresolved V genes, and the cause of the others is not known. The table for this sample lists around 130,000 clones; roughly 90% of them were counted only once. The top ten clones comprise about 2.7% of the sample. The source was peripheral blood, collected on day 0 of AZD1222 vaccination. The receptors were gathered from an adult in good health.

This chain uses TRBV2 with TRBJ2-1, with 7 nucleotides matching TRBD1. Germline V gene sequence: CDR1 SNHLY, CDR2 FYNNEI. CDR3 length equals 13 residues. V dropped 7 bases and J dropped 5; count of bases not matched to a gene: 5. As DNA, the CDR3 is TGTGCCAGCACCCCCGACAGGGACAATGAGCAGTTCTTC. Translated: CASTPDRDNEQFF.

The chain is built from TRBV19 and TRBJ2-1, with TRBD2 identical over 7 bases. V shed 6 bases and J 2 bases; nucleotides not matched to a gene: 4. CDR1 and CDR2 from the germline V gene are LNHDA and SQIVND (reference sequence). The CDR3 has 14 residues. The DNA for the CDR3 is TGTGCCAGTAGGGGCGGGAGAACCTACAATGAGCAGTTCTTC. It codes for CASRGGRTYNEQFF.

This clone appeared once. The CDR3 loop reads CASRISGGPNEKLFF. The CDR3 nucleotides are TGCGCCAGCAGAATATCGGGAGGGCCTAATGAAAAACTGTTTTTT. The gene calls are TRBV5-1 and TRBJ1-4; D is undetermined. V lost 5 bases, J lost 3 bases, and 14 bases lay in between. The CDR3 consists of 15 residues. Germline V gene sequence: CDR1 SGHRS, CDR2 YFSETQ. Supplemented by reference TRBV5-1 and TRBJ1-4, the full variable domain reads KAGVTQTPRYLIKTRGQQVTLSCSPISGHRSVSWYQQTPGQGLQFLFEYFSETQRNKGNFPGRFSGRQFSNSRSEMNVSTLELGDSALYLCASRISGGPNEKLFFGSGTQLSVL.

This clone appeared once. The chain recombines TRBV18 with TRBJ2-7; TRBD1 agrees at 10 bases. V lost 4 bases to trimming and J lost 6 bases; unmatched junction nucleotides: 12. Germline V lookup: CDR1 KGHSH, CDR2 LQKENI. This CDR3 has 16 amino acids. DNA of the CDR3: TGTGCCAGCTCACAGTCTGTCGGACAGGGGGTTAGCGAGCAGTACTTC. As protein: CASSQSVGQGVSEQYF.

The V call is TRBV5-6, the J call TRBJ2-1; 10 positions agree with TRBD2. This CDR3 spans 18 amino acids. With V trimmed by 4 bases and J by 8 bases, 18 bases remained unmatched. CDR1 and CDR2 from the germline V gene are SGHDT and YYEEEE. This CDR3 reads CASSPWRGTSGIRDEQFF. The CDR3, as DNA: TGTGCCAGCAGCCCGTGGAGGGGCACTAGCGGGATTCGGGATGAGCAGTTCTTC.

In nucleotides, the CDR3 is TGTGCCAGCAGGTCGGGACCCTCCCCTATCGGCGAGCAGTACTTC. Its translation: CASRSGPSPIGEQYF. The V and J genes are TRBV27 and TRBJ2-7; D possibly uses TRBD1 or TRBD2 (5 bases each). The CDR3 covers 15 residues. CDR1 MNHEY and CDR2 SMNVEV come from the germline V gene (reference sequence). V lost 6 bases and J lost 6, with 21 bases in between.

V usage is TRBV10-3 and J usage is TRBJ1-5; TRBD1 is a possible D gene (5 bases). CDR3 length: 17 amino acids. CDR1 is ENHRY, CDR2 SYGVKD, per germline. V dropped 6 bases and J dropped 2 bases, with 20 bases sitting between them. CDR3 loop: CAIRESPPRAGNQPQHF. DNA for the CDR3: TGTGCCATCAGGGAATCCCCCCCCAGGGCGGGCAATCAGCCCCAGCATTTT.

This sequence joins TRBV18 and TRBJ2-7; D is undetermined. Germline V lookup: CDR1 KGHSH, CDR2 LQKENI. The V gene lost 2 bases and the J gene lost 3 bases, with 14 bases spanning the gap. The CDR3 runs to 15 residues. The CDR3 DNA sequence: TGTGCCAGCTCACCATCTCCGGGTAGACGCTACGAGCAGTACTTC. Its translation: CASSPSPGRRYEQYF.

The rearrangement joins TRBV14 to TRBJ2-5, with TRBD2 matching over 10 bases. Per the germline V gene, CDR1 is SGHDN and CDR2 is FVKESK. This CDR3 is built from 15 residues. The junction had 6 bases not matched to a gene; V was cut back by 4 bases and J by 4 bases. CDR3 DNA sequence: TGTGCCAGCAGCCCTAGCGGGAGAGGGGGAGAGACCCAGTACTTC. It yields the protein CASSPSGRGGETQYF. The entire variable domain, with the rest obtained from reference TRBV14 and TRBJ2-5, is as follows: EAGVTQFPSHSVIEKGQTVTLRCDPISGHDNLYWYRRVMGKEIKFLLHFVKESKQDESGMPNNRFLAERTGGTYSTLKVQPAELEDSGVYFCASSPSGRGGETQYFGPGTRLLVL.

J is TRBJ2-7 and V is TRBV5-6; no clear D gene. Trimming pared 2 bases from V and 7 bases from J, leaving 10 bases between. CDR1 is SGHDT and CDR2 is YYEEEE in the germline V gene. The CDR3 has 12 residues. CDR3 in DNA: TGTGCCAGCAGCTTAAAGGGATGGGAGCAGTACTTC. Protein: CASSLKGWEQYF.

This clone was counted a single time. The rearrangement joins TRBV7-9 to TRBJ2-7; a possible D gene is TRBD2 (6 bases). The germline V and J ends were trimmed by 5 bases and 4 bases, with 18 bases remaining between them. The germline V gene encodes CDR1 SEHNR and CDR2 FQNEAQ (reference sequence). The CDR3 runs to 15 residues. The CDR3 protein is CASSPRGGKHYEQYF. The CDR3 DNA reads as TGTGCCAGCAGCCCCCGGGGCGGGAAACATTACGAGCAGTACTTC.

The chain has TRBV10-3 and TRBJ2-3, with D hard to call. Trimming cost V 3 bases and J 11 bases, with 9 bases left between them. This CDR3 is built from 11 residues. Germline assignment: CDR1 ENHRY and CDR2 SYGVKD. CDR3 nucleotides: TGTGCCATCAGTGAATCCGTCCGGCAGTATTTT. Translating it yields CAISESVRQYF.

This chain connects TRBV21-1 to TRBJ1-3; TRBD1, the table's D call, was not compared with the DNA. TRBV21-1 is annotated as a pseudogene. The CDR3 runs 22 residues. CDR3 sequence reads: CASSKGRTPTGSCKFSGNTIYF. The CDR3 nucleotides read TGTGCCAGCAGCAAAGGACGGACACCGACAGGGTCTTGTAAATTCTCTGGAAACACCATATATTTT.

The gene calls are TRBV28 and TRBJ2-6, with D unresolved. Per germline, CDR1 MDHEN and CDR2 SYDVKM. The CDR3 loop spans 14 amino acids. Trimming removed 9 bases from V and 4 bases from J, with 13 bases in between. The CDR3 region is CARGRPPGANVLTF. The DNA for the CDR3 is TGTGCCAGAGGAAGGCCTCCAGGGGCCAACGTCCTGACTTTC.

A single count supports this clone. This chain links TRBV13 with TRBJ2-7; perhaps D is TRBD1 or TRBD2 (5 bases each). V lost 4 bases to trimming and J lost 6 bases, with 19 bases between them. The CDR3 is 15 residues long. The germline V gene has CDR1 PRHDT and CDR2 FYEKMQ (reference sequence). For the CDR3, the DNA is TGTGCCAGCAGCTCGGGACCCTCGACACACGGCGAGCAGTACTTC. This gives the protein CASSSGPSTHGEQYF.

This chain uses TRBV2 with TRBJ2-7; 9 nucleotides line up with TRBD2. The CDR3 covers 14 residues. Germline-derived CDR1 and CDR2 are SNHLY and FYNNEI. J was trimmed by 4 bases and V by 7 bases; bases with no gene match: 8. CDR3 region: CASIDSGRGYEQYF. The CDR3 DNA follows: TGTGCCAGCATAGATAGCGGGAGAGGGTACGAGCAGTACTTC.